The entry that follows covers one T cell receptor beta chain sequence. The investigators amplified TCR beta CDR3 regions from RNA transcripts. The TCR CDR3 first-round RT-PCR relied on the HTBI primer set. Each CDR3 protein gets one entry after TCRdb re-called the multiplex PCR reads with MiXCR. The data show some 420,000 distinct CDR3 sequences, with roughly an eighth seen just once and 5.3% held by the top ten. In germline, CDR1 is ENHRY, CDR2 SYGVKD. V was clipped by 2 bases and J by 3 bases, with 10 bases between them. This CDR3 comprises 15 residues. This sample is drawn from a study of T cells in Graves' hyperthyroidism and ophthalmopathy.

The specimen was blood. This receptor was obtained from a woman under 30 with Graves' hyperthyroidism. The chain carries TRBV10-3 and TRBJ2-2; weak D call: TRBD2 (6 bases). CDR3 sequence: CAISEVLADTGELFF. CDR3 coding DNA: TGTGCCATCAGTGAGGTATTAGCGGACACCGGGGAGCTGTTTTTT.